This T cell receptor (beta chain) was profiled in a study of blood T cell repertoires in COVID-19. About the study: T cells, B-cell-depleted T cells, or PBMCs supplied cDNA or gDNA.

TCRdb's table, derived via immunoSEQ multiplex PCR, lists solely in-frame clones and lacks some. The table records roughly 27,000 clones, roughly 90% of them present only once. The CDR3 has 15 residues. CDR1 and CDR2 (germline): LGHDT, YNNKEL (reference sequence). V was cut by 4 bases and J by 3 bases, with 13 bases left in between. The sample consisted of peripheral blood. The sequence derives from a human donor in a cohort sampled during active COVID-19. The J gene is TRBJ1-3, the V gene TRBV3-1 (or the pseudogene TRBV3-2), with D possibly matching TRBD1 (5 bases). CDR3 nucleotide sequence: TGTGCCAGCAGCCCTAGAAGGGGATTTGGAAACACCATATATTTT. The encoded protein is CASSPRRGFGNTIYF.